This TCR beta chain was profiled in a study of vaccination and CD4 T cells after COVID-19. General observations from the study: Relatively few convalescent patients were studied, without early post-infection timepoints. Researchers report that 304 of 307 vaccine-specific clones in convalescent patients proved spike mono-reactive.

As to treatment: 10-day PBMC culture with coronavirus spike peptide pools or control peptides (ViraFEST assay). ViraFEST stimulated the growth of antigen-specific T cells using peptide pools and subsequently profiled their TCRs by sequencing. The CDR3 contains 16 residues. V was pared by 3 bases and J by 3 bases, with 8 bases of the junction left unmatched. Germline loops: CDR1 LNHNV, CDR2 YYDKDF (reference sequence). Sequence data for DNA of cultured CD4+ T cells were generated by the Oncomine TCR Beta short-read assay. From cultured CD4+ T cells, genomic DNA was extracted. TCRdb ran MiXCR on the PCR reads and lists one entry per CDR3 protein. The data contain about 13,000 distinct CDR3 sequences, over 50% of them singletons. As to this clonotype: Its antigen is not identified.

The TCR sequence derives from a human donor who had recovered from COVID-19. The material sequenced was CD4+ T cells from blood, cultured in vitro. The chain uses TRBV15 and TRBJ2-3, with 8 positions matching TRBD1. CDR3 protein: CATSRVQGAGTDTQYF. CDR3 nucleotides: TGTGCCACCAGCAGGGTCCAGGGGGCGGGTACAGATACGCAGTATTTT.